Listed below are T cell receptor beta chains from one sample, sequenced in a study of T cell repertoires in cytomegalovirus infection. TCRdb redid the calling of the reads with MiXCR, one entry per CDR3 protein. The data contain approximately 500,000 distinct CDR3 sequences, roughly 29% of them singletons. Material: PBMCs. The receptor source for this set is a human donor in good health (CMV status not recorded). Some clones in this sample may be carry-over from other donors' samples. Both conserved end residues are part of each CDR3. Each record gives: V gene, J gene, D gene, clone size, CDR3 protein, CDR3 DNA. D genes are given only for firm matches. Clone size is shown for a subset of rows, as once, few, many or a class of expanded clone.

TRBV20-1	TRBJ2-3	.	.	CSTPGRLRDTQYF	TGCAGTACCCCGGGACGCCTAAGAGATACGCAGTATTTT
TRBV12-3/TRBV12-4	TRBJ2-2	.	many	CASPLSVANTGELFF	TGTGCCAGCCCCCTTTCCGTCGCGAACACCGGGGAGCTGTTTTTT
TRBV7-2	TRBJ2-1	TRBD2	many	CASSSGLAANEQFF	TGTGCCAGCAGCTCAGGACTAGCTGCCAATGAGCAGTTCTTC
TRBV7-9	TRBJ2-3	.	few	CASSPRSGGVGTQYF	TGTGCCAGCAGCCCTCGCTCTGGGGGAGTTGGTACGCAGTATTTT
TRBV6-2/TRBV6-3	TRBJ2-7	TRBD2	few	CASSFPGSGRFDEQYF	TGTGCCAGCAGTTTCCCAGGTTCCGGGAGGTTCGACGAGCAGTACTTC
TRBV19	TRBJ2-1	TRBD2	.	CASGMGGGEFF	TGTGCCAGTGGAATGGGGGGGGGGGAGTTCTTC
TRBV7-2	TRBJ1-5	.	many	CASSLVRGENQPQHF	TGTGCCAGCAGCTTAGTCCGAGGAGAGAATCAGCCCCAGCATTTT
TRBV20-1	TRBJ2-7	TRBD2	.	CSARDLTSAYGAYEQYF	TGCAGTGCTAGAGATTTGACTAGCGCCTATGGGGCCTACGAGCAGTACTTC
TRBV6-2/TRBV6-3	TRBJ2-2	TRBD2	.	CASSISGGANTGELFF	TGTGCCAGCAGTATATCGGGGGGAGCGAACACCGGGGAGCTGTTTTTT
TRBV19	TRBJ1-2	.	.	CASSILLTPYGYTF	TGTGCCAGTAGTATACTCCTGACACCCTATGGCTACACCTTC
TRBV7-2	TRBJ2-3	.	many	CASSPSLGDTQYF	TGTGCCAGCAGCCCTTCACTTGGAGATACGCAGTATTTT
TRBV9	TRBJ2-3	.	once	CASSAVLRDTQYF	TGTGCCAGCAGTGCTGTCCTCCGGGATACGCAGTATTTT
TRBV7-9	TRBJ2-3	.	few	CASGPTRGGDTQYF	TGTGCCAGCGGCCCCACCAGGGGTGGAGATACGCAGTATTTT
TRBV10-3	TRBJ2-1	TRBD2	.	CAISGRGSGTYNEQFF	TGTGCCATCAGTGGTCGAGGGAGCGGGACCTACAATGAGCAGTTCTTC
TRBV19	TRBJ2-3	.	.	CASSNGDTDTQYF	TGTGCCAGTAGTAACGGGGACACAGATACGCAGTATTTT
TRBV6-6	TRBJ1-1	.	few	CASSYRPGIEGRNTEAFF	TGTGCCAGCAGTTACCGGCCGGGAATAGAGGGTCGGAACACTGAAGCTTTCTTT
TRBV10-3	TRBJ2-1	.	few	CAISETPPGRENPSYNEQFF	TGTGCCATCAGTGAGACACCTCCGGGACGGGAGAACCCATCCTACAATGAGCAGTTCTTC
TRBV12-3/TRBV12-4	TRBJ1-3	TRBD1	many	CASSFRVGQGANTIYF	TGTGCCAGCAGCTTCCGCGTAGGGCAGGGGGCAAACACCATATATTTT
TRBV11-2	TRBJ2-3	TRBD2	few	CASSLGASGRDTQYF	TGTGCCAGCAGCCTGGGAGCTAGCGGGAGGGATACGCAGTATTTT
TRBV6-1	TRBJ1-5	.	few	CASSDNLVDQPQHF	TGTGCCAGCAGTGATAACCTTGTGGATCAGCCCCAGCATTTT
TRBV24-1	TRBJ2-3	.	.	CATSDPGIKPPQYF	TGTGCCACCAGTGATCCTGGGATCAAACCCCCGCAGTATTTT
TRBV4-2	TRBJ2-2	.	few	CASSQDRSSELTGELFF	TGTGCCAGCAGCCAAGATCGATCTAGCGAACTAACCGGGGAGCTGTTTTTT
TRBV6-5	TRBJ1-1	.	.	CASSPPRDTRNTEAFF	TGTGCCAGCAGTCCCCCCCGGGACACTCGGAACACTGAAGCTTTCTTT
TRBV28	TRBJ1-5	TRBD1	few	CASSSRGLGNQPQHF	TGTGCCAGCAGTTCCAGGGGGTTAGGCAATCAGCCCCAGCATTTT
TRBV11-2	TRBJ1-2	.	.	CASSHIGTLTRDYGYTF	TGTGCCAGCAGCCACATTGGGACATTGACTCGGGACTATGGCTACACCTTC
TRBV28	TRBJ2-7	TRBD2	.	CASCSTSGSLSEQYF	TGTGCCAGCTGTTCTACTAGCGGGAGTTTGTCCGAGCAGTACTTC
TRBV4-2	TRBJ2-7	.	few	CASSQAHRRYEQYF	TGTGCCAGCAGCCAAGCCCACAGGCGCTACGAGCAGTACTTC
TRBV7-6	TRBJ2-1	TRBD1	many	CASSLVGGQGSYNEQFF	TGTGCCAGCAGCTTAGTTGGGGGACAGGGATCCTACAATGAGCAGTTCTTC
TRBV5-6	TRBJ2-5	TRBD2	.	CASSTTSGRGETQYF	TGTGCCAGCAGCACGACTAGCGGGAGAGGAGAGACCCAGTACTTC
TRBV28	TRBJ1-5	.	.	CASTQDGHRHQPQHF	TGTGCCAGCACCCAAGACGGGCATAGGCATCAGCCCCAGCATTTT
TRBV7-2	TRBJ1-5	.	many	CASSLVGQSNQPQHF	TGTGCCAGCAGCTTAGTGGGACAAAGCAATCAGCCCCAGCATTTT
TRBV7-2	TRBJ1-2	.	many	CASSLSVYGYTF	TGTGCCAGCAGCTTGTCTGTTTATGGCTACACCTTC
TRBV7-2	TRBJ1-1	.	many	CASRTGQNTEAFF	TGTGCCAGCAGGACCGGACAGAACACTGAAGCTTTCTTT
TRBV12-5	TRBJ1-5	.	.	CASAEGGPTQHF	TGTGCTAGTGCCGAGGGGGGTCCAACCCAGCATTTT
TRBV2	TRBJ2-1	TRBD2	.	CASKRTSFLNEQFF	TGTGCCAGCAAGAGGACTAGCTTTCTCAATGAGCAGTTCTTC
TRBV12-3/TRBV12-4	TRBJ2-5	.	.	CASLSSPAGSQETQYF	TGTGCCAGCCTTTCCTCTCCGGCGGGGTCCCAAGAGACCCAGTACTTC
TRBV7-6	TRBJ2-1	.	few	CASSLRLWREQFF	TGTGCTAGCAGCTTAAGGCTATGGCGAGAGCAGTTCTTC
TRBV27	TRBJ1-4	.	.	CASSQGQGTSNEKLFF	TGTGCCAGCAGTCAGGGCCAGGGGACGTCTAATGAAAAACTGTTTTTT
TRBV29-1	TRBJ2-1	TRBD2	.	CSARTSRAYNEQFF	TGCAGCGCCCGGACTAGTCGGGCCTACAATGAGCAGTTCTTC
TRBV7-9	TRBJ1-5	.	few	CASSLEGVKQPQHF	TGTGCCAGCAGCTTAGAGGGGGTTAAACAGCCCCAGCATTTT
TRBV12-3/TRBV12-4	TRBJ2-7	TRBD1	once	CASSVTGVGEQYF	TGTGCCAGCAGTGTAACAGGGGTGGGAGAGCAGTACTTC
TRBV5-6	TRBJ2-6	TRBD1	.	CASNSFDRGTGANVLTF	TGTGCCAGCAACTCATTCGACAGGGGTACAGGGGCCAACGTCCTGACTTTC
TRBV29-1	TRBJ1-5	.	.	CSVGDLGGQPQHF	TGCAGCGTTGGGGACCTCGGAGGTCAGCCCCAGCATTTT
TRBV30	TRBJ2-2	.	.	CAWSAPEQTGELFF	TGTGCCTGGAGTGCCCCTGAACAGACCGGGGAGCTGTTTTTT
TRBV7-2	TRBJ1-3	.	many	CASSKDSNPGNTIYF	TGTGCCAGCAGCAAAGACAGTAACCCTGGAAACACCATATATTTT
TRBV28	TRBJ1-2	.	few	CASSSPQQGIYGYTF	TGTGCCAGCAGCTCCCCCCAACAGGGAATCTATGGCTACACCTTC
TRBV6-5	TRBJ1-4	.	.	CASSYSKQGGTNEKLFF	TGTGCCAGCAGTTACTCGAAGCAGGGAGGAACTAATGAAAAACTGTTTTTT
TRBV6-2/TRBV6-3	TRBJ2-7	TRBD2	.	CASKLAGVSEQYF	TGTGCCAGCAAACTAGCGGGAGTATCCGAGCAGTACTTC
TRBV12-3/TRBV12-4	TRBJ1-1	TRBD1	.	CASSPGQGCSFF	TGTGCCAGCAGTCCGGGACAGGGGTGTTCTTTCTTT
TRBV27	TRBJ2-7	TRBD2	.	CASTLLGVAGSPTYEQYF	TGTGCCAGCACCCTTTTGGGGGTAGCGGGTAGCCCAACCTACGAGCAGTACTTC
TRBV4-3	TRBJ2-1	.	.	CASSQVGGGGSNEQFF	TGCGCCAGCAGCCAAGTTGGGGGTGGTGGGAGTAATGAGCAGTTCTTC
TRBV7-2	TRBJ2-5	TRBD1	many	CASSWTGLGETQYF	TGTGCCAGCAGCTGGACAGGGCTGGGAGAGACCCAGTACTTC
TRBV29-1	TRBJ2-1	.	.	CSVARGATGEQFF	TGCAGCGTAGCCCGGGGGGCAACGGGTGAGCAGTTCTTC
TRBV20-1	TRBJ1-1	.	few	CSAQNTEAFF	TGCAGTGCCCAAAACACTGAAGCTTTCTTT
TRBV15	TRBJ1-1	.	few	CATSRGGGSTEAFF	TGTGCCACCAGCAGAGGGGGGGGAAGCACTGAAGCTTTCTTT
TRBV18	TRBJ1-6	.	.	CASSPSSRLNSPLHF	TGTGCCAGCTCACCAAGCTCCAGACTTAATTCACCCCTCCACTTT
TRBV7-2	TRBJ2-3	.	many	CASSTRPLTQGTQYF	TGTGCCAGCAGCACTCGGCCGCTTACCCAGGGAACGCAGTATTTT
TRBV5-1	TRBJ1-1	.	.	CASSFKGQNTEAFF	TGCGCCAGCAGCTTTAAAGGACAGAACACTGAAGCTTTCTTT
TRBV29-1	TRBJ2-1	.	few	CSVEAMAKRQSSYNEQFF	TGCAGCGTTGAAGCCATGGCCAAGCGCCAGAGCTCCTACAATGAGCAGTTCTTC